This T cell receptor (beta chain) was identified during a study of blood T cell repertoires in COVID-19. This clone was picked up a small number of times. Between the trimmed V and J ends, which lost 2 bases and 8 bases, there was a span of 12 bases. The germline CDR1 and CDR2 sequences are MNHNY and SVGAGI (reference sequence). This CDR3 is 13 amino acids long. Generated by immunoSEQ multiplex PCR, the TCRdb table keeps only in-frame clones and is missing some. Here the sample spans around 160,000 clones, about four fifths being singletons. The source material was PBMCs or T cells enriched from blood (not recorded which). This TCR was sampled from a woman aged 60-70 years who had recovered from COVID-19. The rearrangement uses TRBV6-6 and TRBJ1-2, with D perhaps TRBD1 (5 bases). CDR3 coding DNA: TGTGCCAGCAGTTACATTTCGGGGGAAGGCTACACCTTC. Protein sequence: CASSYISGEGYTF.